These 17 T cell receptor beta chains were all obtained from the same sample, sequenced in a study of cytomegalovirus exposure and HLA in healthy donors. The PCR was carried out with 60 Vbeta primers and 13 Jbeta primers. Repertoires were generated with immunoSEQ multiplex PCR, while TCRdb's copy carries only in-frame clones and drops some. The repertoire has 130,000 to 150,000 clones, about 78% of them found once; the top ten carry less than 3.5%. The specimen was PBMCs. The receptor source for this set is a male donor in good health and CMV-seronegative.

The V call is TRBV29-1, the J call TRBJ2-5, with TRBD1 identical over 7 bases. The end of the DNA fits TRBJ2-7 better, so the J call may be wrong. The CDR3 is made up of 13 amino acids. Germline CDR1 and CDR2: SQVTM and ANQGSEA. The CDR3 region is CSVLFDRAYEQYF. The DNA for the CDR3 is TGCAGCGTCCTATTTGACAGGGCCTACGAGCAGTACTTC.

This clone was counted between two and nine times. The V and J genes are TRBV5-4 and TRBJ2-5; D perhaps matches TRBD2 (6 bases). CDR3 length: 15 amino acids. The germline V gene encodes CDR1 SGHNT and CDR2 YYREEE (reference sequence). V lost 4 bases and J lost 4, with 17 bases in between. This CDR3 is CASSPYSGGLETQYF. CDR3 nucleotides: TGTGCCAGCAGCCCTTATAGCGGAGGGCTAGAGACCCAGTACTTC.

This clone was seen only a few times. The chain uses TRBV30 and TRBJ1-2, with 8 bases lining up with TRBD1. The V segment lost 0 bases and the J segment 0 bases; nucleotides outside the gene matches: 3. The CDR3 is 15 residues long. Germline V gives CDR1 GTSNPN, CDR2 SVGIG (reference sequence). CDR3 coding DNA: TGTGCCTGGAGTGTAGGACAGGGTTCTAACTATGGCTACACCTTC. As protein: CAWSVGQGSNYGYTF.

This chain joins TRBV5-4 and TRBJ2-1; 12 positions match TRBD2. The V gene's germline CDR1 is SGHNT and CDR2 YYREEE (reference sequence). The length of the CDR3 is 18 residues. Unmatched junction bases numbered 9, after V lost 4 bases and J lost 1 base. The CDR3 region is CASSGKTSGSWSYNEQFF. The CDR3 DNA is TGTGCCAGCAGCGGGAAGACTAGCGGGAGTTGGTCCTACAATGAGCAGTTCTTC.

The V call is TRBV11-2, the J call TRBJ1-5; TRBD1 aligns across 10 bases. CDR1 is SGHAT, CDR2 FQNNGV, per germline. V shed 1 base and J 4 bases; nucleotides not matched to a gene: 7. The CDR3 loop spans 17 amino acids. Written as DNA, the CDR3 is TGTGCCAGCAGCTTAGGACAGGGGGCGAGGGTTAATCAGCCCCAGCATTTT. It encodes CASSLGQGARVNQPQHF. The entire variable domain, with the rest obtained from reference TRBV11-2 and TRBJ1-5, is as follows: EAGVAQSPRYKIIEKRQSVAFWCNPISGHATLYWYQQILGQGPKLLIQFQNNGVVDDSQLPKDRFSAERLKGVDSTLKIQPAKLEDSAVYLCASSLGQGARVNQPQHFGDGTRLSIL.

The chain couples TRBV29-1 to TRBJ2-5; D might be TRBD2 (5 bases). Trimming cost V 4 bases and J 5 bases, with 11 bases left between them. CDR1 and CDR2 (germline): SQVTM, ANQGSEA. The CDR3 has 12 residues. CDR3 nucleotides: TGCAGCGTTGCCCCGGGATCGGAGACCCAGTACTTC. It encodes CSVAPGSETQYF. Variable domain in full (rest from reference TRBV29-1 and TRBJ2-5): SAVISQKPSRDICQRGTSLTIQCQVDSQVTMMFWYRQQPGQSLTLIATANQGSEATYESGFVIDKFPISRPNLTFSTLTVSNMSPEDSSIYLCSVAPGSETQYFGPGTRLLVL.

The CDR3 sequence is CASTVGGLTEAFF. In DNA, the CDR3 is TGTGCCAGCACTGTCGGGGGATTGACTGAAGCTTTCTTT. This sequence joins TRBV6-5 and TRBJ1-1; TRBD1 might be the D (5 bases). V was trimmed by 7 bases and J by 5 bases, leaving 14 bases between them. Germline values: CDR1 MNHEY, CDR2 SVGAGI. The CDR3 consists of 13 residues.

There are a few counts of this clone. V and J are TRBV27 and TRBJ2-3; 8 bases map to TRBD2. CDR3 length: 16 amino acids. The trim removed 3 bases at V and 6 bases at J, leaving 11 bases unmatched. CDR1 and CDR2 (germline): MNHEY, SMNVEV (reference sequence). CDR3 DNA: TGTGCCAGCAGTTTGGGGTTTAGCGGGGTATGGGATACGCAGTATTTT. Translated: CASSLGFSGVWDTQYF.

CDR3 in DNA: TGCGCCAGCACCCCCACGATGACGGGGGAAAAACTGTTTTTT. Amino acids: CASTPTMTGEKLFF. This sequence joins TRBV4-3 and TRBJ1-4; D is unresolved. Trimming took off 7 bases at V and 8 bases at J, with 17 bases between the two ends. The CDR3 has 14 residues. Germline V gives CDR1 LGHNA, CDR2 YSLEER.

The J gene is TRBJ2-5, the V gene TRBV11-2; D perhaps matches TRBD1 (6 bases). Germline lookup yields CDR1 SGHAT and CDR2 FQNNGV. This CDR3 spans 14 amino acids. Trimming pared 1 base from V and 2 bases from J, leaving 8 bases between. The CDR3 spells CASSLGGQQETQYF. Written as DNA, the CDR3 is TGTGCCAGCAGCTTAGGGGGACAACAAGAGACCCAGTACTTC.

CDR3 sequence: CASSGAGDSYNEQFF. For the CDR3, the DNA is TGTGCCAGCAGCGGAGCGGGAGATTCGTACAATGAGCAGTTCTTC. The chain is built from TRBV6-1 and TRBJ2-1, with 8 bases matching TRBD2. Germline V gene lookup returns CDR1 MNHNS and CDR2 SASEGT. The CDR3 sequence is 15 residues long. Unmatched junction bases numbered 8, after V lost 6 bases and J lost 4 bases.

The J gene is TRBJ1-2, the V gene TRBV9; D is undetermined. V was pared by 4 bases and J by 8 bases, with 15 bases between. Germline V gene data show CDR1 as SGDLS and CDR2 as YYNGEE. This CDR3 spans 13 amino acids. The CDR3 DNA reads as TGTGCCAGCAGCCCCCAGAGAGGGTTGGGCTACACCTTC. Translated, it gives CASSPQRGLGYTF.

The rearrangement joins TRBV18 to TRBJ1-2; no clear D gene. The CDR3 runs 13 residues. Germline-derived CDR1 and CDR2 are KGHSH and LQKENI. The V end was cut by 5 bases, the J end by 3 bases, with 10 bases between. The CDR3, as DNA: TGTGCCAGCTCAACTAACATCGACTATGGCTACACCTTC. Translated: CASSTNIDYGYTF.

The chain uses TRBV19 and TRBJ2-7, with 9 nucleotides matching TRBD2. Germline CDR1 LNHDA, CDR2 SQIVND (reference sequence). The CDR3 is 15 amino acids. The V segment lost 7 bases and the J segment 3 bases; nucleotides outside the gene matches: 10. Written as DNA, the CDR3 is TGTGCCAGTACCCTGGGGCGGGGGGGCCACTACGAGCAGTACTTC. This encodes CASTLGRGGHYEQYF.

The V gene is TRBV5-1, the J gene TRBJ1-4; TRBD1 matches 10 bases. Trimming took 4 bases from V and 6 from J; bases not matched to a gene: 3. CDR3 size: 14 residues. Germline CDR1 and CDR2: SGHRS and YFSETQ. The CDR3 here is CASSTGTGDEKLFF. CDR3 coding DNA: TGCGCCAGCAGCACCGGGACAGGGGATGAAAAACTGTTTTTT.

The chain couples TRBV15 to TRBJ1-2; 8 positions agree with TRBD1. CDR3 size: 13 residues. CDR1 is LNHNV and CDR2 is YYDKDF in the germline V gene (reference sequence). After removal of 5 bases from V and 5 bases from J, the junction contained 4 bases not matched to a gene. CDR3 sequence reads: CATSQTGEYGYTF. CDR3 coding DNA: TGTGCCACCAGCCAGACAGGGGAATATGGCTACACCTTC.

The rearrangement uses TRBV19 and TRBJ1-4; the match to TRBD1 covers 7 bases. The V gene's germline CDR1 is LNHDA and CDR2 SQIVND (reference sequence). The CDR3 runs to 15 residues. The V segment lost 2 bases and the J segment 6 bases; nucleotides outside the gene matches: 6. CDR3 in DNA: TGTGCCAGTAGTATACAGGGGGGCGCCGATGAAAAACTGTTTTTT. Its translation is CASSIQGGADEKLFF.